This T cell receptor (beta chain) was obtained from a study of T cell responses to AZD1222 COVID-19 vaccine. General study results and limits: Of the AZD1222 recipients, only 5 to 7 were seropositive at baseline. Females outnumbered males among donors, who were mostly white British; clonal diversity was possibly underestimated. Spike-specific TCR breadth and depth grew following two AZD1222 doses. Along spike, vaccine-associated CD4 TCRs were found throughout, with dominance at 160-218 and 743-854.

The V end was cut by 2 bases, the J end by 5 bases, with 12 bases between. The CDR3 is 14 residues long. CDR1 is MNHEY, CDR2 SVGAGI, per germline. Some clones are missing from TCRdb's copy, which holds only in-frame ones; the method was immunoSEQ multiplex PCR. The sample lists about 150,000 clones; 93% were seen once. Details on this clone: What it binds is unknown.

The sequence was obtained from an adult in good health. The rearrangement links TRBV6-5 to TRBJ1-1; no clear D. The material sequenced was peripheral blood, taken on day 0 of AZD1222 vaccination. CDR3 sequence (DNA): TGTGCCAGCAGTTACGGGCCTTTGACAACTGAAGCTTTCTTT. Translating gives CASSYGPLTTEAFF.